A single T cell receptor (beta chain) is shown here with its context. Germline V gives CDR1 PRHDT, CDR2 FYEKMQ (reference sequence). Trimming removed 6 bases from V and 9 bases from J; junction bases left unmatched: 16. This CDR3 is built from 16 residues. The sample originates from a study of T cell changes during pregnancy in multiple sclerosis. Sequenced by immunoSEQ multiplex PCR; TCRdb stores in-frame clones only, minus some. This sample has roughly 64,000 clones, with 90% found just once. The chain recombines TRBV13 with TRBJ2-1; 8 bases align to TRBD1. This clonotype was obtained from a female donor in good health, enrolled as a control in a pregnancy study. The sequenced sample was peripheral blood, obtained in the third trimester of pregnancy. DNA of the CDR3: TGTGCCAGCAGACTAAGGACAGGGTTCGGCCGAGGTGAGCAGTTCTTC. Translated: CASRLRTGFGRGEQFF. Full variable domain (remainder filled in from reference TRBV13 and TRBJ2-1): AAGVIQSPRHLIKEKRETATLKCYPIPRHDTVYWYQQGPGQDPQFLISFYEKMQSDKGSIPDRFSAQQFSDYHSELNMSSLELGDSALYFCASRLRTGFGRGEQFFGPGTRLTVL.